This T cell receptor (beta chain) was recorded in a study of T-cell memory formation after mild COVID-19. MiXCR, run by TCRdb on the 5' RACE reads, gives a single entry per CDR3 protein. The data hold 470,000 or so distinct CDR3 sequences, with approximately 25% observed a single time. V shed 1 base and J shed 3 bases, with 13 bases lying between them. Germline CDR1 reads SEHNR; CDR2 reads FQNEAQ (reference sequence). The CDR3 is 15 amino acids. The clonotype comes from an adult woman who had mild COVID-19 (a few samples of this study predate the infection). Cell type and time point are not known. The chain is built from TRBV7-9 and TRBJ2-7; the D gene is possibly TRBD1 (5 bases). The sequencing input was PBMCs or a T cell subset sorted from them (not recorded which). In nucleotides, the CDR3 is TGTGCCAGCAGCTTAGACGGTACAGGAGACTACGAGCAGTACTTC. Residues: CASSLDGTGDYEQYF.